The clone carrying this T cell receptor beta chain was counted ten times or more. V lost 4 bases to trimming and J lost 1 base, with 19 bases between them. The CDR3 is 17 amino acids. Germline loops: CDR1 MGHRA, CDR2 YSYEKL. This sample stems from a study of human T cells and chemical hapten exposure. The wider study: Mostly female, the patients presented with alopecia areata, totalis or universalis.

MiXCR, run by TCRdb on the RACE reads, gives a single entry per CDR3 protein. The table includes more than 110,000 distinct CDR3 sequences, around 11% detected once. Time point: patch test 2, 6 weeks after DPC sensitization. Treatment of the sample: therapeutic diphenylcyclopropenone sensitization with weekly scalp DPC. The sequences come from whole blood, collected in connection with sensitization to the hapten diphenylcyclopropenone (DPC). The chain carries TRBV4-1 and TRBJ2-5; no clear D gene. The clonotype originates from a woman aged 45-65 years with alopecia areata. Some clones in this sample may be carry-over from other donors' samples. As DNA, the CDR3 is TGCGCCAGCAGCCCGGGCGGCCAGCCTAAACTCCAAGAGACCCAGTACTTC. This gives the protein CASSPGGQPKLQETQYF.